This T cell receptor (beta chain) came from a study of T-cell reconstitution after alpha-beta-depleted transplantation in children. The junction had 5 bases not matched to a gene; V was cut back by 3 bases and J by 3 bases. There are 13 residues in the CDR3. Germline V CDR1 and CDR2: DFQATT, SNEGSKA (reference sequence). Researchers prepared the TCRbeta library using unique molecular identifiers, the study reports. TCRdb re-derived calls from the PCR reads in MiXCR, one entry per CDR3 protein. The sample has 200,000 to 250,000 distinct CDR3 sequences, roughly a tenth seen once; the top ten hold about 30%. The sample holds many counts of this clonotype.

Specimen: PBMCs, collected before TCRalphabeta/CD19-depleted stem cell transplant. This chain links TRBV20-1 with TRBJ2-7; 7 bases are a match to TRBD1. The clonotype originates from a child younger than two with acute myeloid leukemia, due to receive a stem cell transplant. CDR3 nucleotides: TGCAGTGCTAGTCAGAACAGGGGCTACGAGCAGTACTTC. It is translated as CSASQNRGYEQYF.